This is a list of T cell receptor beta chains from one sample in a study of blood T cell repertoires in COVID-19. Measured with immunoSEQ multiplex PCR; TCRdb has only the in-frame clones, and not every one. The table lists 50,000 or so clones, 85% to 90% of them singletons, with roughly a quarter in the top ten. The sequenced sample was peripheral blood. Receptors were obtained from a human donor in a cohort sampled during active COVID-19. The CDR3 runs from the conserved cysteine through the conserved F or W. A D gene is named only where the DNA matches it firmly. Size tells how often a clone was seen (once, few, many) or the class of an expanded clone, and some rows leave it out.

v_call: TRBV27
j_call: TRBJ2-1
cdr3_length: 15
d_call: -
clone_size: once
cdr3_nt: TGTGCCAGCAGCCCGTCCAGCGGAGCCCTTGGTGAGCAGTTCTTC
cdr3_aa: CASSPSSGALGEQFF

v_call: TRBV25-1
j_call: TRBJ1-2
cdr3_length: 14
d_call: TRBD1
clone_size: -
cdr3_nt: TGTGCCAGCAGAGGGACAGGGGTAAACTATGGCTACACCTTC
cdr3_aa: CASRGTGVNYGYTF

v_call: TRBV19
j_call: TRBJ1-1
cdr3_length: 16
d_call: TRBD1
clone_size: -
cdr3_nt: TGTGCCAGTAGCACCCTAGGACAGGGGGAAACTAATGTAGCTTTCTTT
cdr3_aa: CASSTLGQGETNVAFF

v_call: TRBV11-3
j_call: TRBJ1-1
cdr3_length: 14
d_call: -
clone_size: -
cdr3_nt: TGTGCCAGCAGCTTTACAGGGATGAACACTGAAGCTTTCTTT
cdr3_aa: CASSFTGMNTEAFF

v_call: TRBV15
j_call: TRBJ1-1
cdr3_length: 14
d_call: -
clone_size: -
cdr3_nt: TGTGCCACCAGGATACAGGCAACGAACACTGAAGCTTTCTTT
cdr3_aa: CATRIQATNTEAFF

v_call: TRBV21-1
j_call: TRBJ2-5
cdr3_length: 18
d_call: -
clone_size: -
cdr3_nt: TGTGCCAGCAGCAAAAAGGGGACTAGCGGCCGGAGTTCAGAGACCCAGTACTTC
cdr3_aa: CASSKKGTSGRSSETQYF

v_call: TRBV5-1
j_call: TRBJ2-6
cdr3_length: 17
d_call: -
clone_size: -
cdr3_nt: TGCGCCAGCAGCTTGGGAGGGGGAAACTCTGGGGCCAACGTCCTGACTTTC
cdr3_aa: CASSLGGGNSGANVLTF

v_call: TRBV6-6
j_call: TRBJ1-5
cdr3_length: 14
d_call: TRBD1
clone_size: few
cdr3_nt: TGTGCCAGCAGATGGGACAGCGGTCATCAGCCCCAGCATTTT
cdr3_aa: CASRWDSGHQPQHF

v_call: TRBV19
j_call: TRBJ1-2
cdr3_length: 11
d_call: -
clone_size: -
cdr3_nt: TGTGCCAGTAGTATTACCGGGTCCTACACCTTC
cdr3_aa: CASSITGSYTF

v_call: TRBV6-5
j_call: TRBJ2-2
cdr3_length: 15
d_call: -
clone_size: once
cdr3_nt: TGTGCCGCTGGGGTCGGACTCCTGAACACCGGGGAGCTGTTTTTT
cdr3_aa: CAAGVGLLNTGELFF

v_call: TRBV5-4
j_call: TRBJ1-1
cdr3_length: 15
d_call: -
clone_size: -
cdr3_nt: TGTGCCAGCAGCTTGGTGCGGGGTTTGAACACTGAAGCTTTCTTT
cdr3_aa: CASSLVRGLNTEAFF

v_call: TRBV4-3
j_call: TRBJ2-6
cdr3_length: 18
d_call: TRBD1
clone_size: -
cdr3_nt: TGCGCCAGCAGCCAAGATGGCAGGGGGCTAGCTGGGGCCAACGTCCTGACTTTC
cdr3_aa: CASSQDGRGLAGANVLTF

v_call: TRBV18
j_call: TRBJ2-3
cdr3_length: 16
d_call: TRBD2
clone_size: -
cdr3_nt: TGTGCCAGCTCAGGGTTAGCGGGCGGCGTAGGAGATACGCAGTATTTT
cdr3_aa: CASSGLAGGVGDTQYF

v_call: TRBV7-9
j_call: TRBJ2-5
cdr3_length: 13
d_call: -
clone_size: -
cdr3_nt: TGTGCCAGCAACCTACGGGGTAGGGAGACCCAGTACTTC
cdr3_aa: CASNLRGRETQYF

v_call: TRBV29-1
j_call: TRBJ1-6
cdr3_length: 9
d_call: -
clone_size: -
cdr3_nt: TGCAGCCTTAATTCACCCCTCCACTTT
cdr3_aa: CSLNSPLHF

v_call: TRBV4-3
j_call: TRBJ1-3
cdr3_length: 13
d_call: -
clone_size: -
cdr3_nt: TGCGCCAGCAGCCAGTCAGGGGTAGACACCATATATTTT
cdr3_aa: CASSQSGVDTIYF